The 6 T cell receptor beta chains below were found in one sample sequenced in a study of blood T cell repertoires in COVID-19. The data were produced by immunoSEQ multiplex PCR, yet TCRdb's version contains in-frame clones alone and is incomplete. Among 100,000 to 150,000 clones, approximately 74% were seen once, and the ten largest hold under 2.5%. Material: peripheral blood. These receptors all stem from a woman in her 70s with acute or convalescent COVID-19.

This clone was seen only a few times. This rearrangement joins TRBV5-5 to TRBJ1-1; D gene ambiguous. V was shortened by 2 bases and J by 2 bases, with 10 bases between the two germline ends. CDR1 and CDR2 (germline): SGHKS, YYEKEE (reference sequence). This CDR3 contains 14 residues. DNA for the CDR3: TGTGCCAGCAGCTTAGAGGGTTATAACACTGAAGCTTTCTTT. Translating gives CASSLEGYNTEAFF.

This clone occurred a few times. V and J are TRBV20-1 and TRBJ2-3, with a weak D call TRBD2 (6 bases). Germline loops: CDR1 DFQATT, CDR2 SNEGSKA (reference sequence). The CDR3 runs 14 residues. V shed 4 bases and J shed 4 bases, with 15 bases lying between them. The CDR3 loop reads CSAIDWGVSDTQYF. As DNA, the CDR3 is TGCAGTGCTATTGACTGGGGGGTTTCAGATACGCAGTATTTT.

The chain uses TRBV27 and TRBJ2-7; possibly TRBD2 for D (5 bases). This CDR3 region has 14 residues. Deletions cut 4 bases from V and 6 bases from J, with 16 bases between. Germline V gives CDR1 MNHEY, CDR2 SMNVEV (reference sequence). The CDR3 reads CASSSTIQVGEQYF. CDR3 coding DNA: TGTGCCAGCAGTTCGACTATTCAGGTGGGCGAGCAGTACTTC.

The rearrangement joins TRBV6-2 or TRBV6-3 to TRBJ1-2, with unresolved D. V lost 4 bases to trimming and J lost 4 bases, with 13 bases between them. Germline V gene sequence: CDR1 MNHEY, CDR2 SVGEGT. The CDR3 runs to 14 residues. CDR3 protein: CASSLIERRYGYTF. CDR3 coding DNA: TGTGCCAGCAGTTTAATCGAGCGGCGCTATGGCTACACCTTC.

This chain links TRBV9 with TRBJ2-3; possibly TRBD1 for D (5 bases). The CDR3 totals 15 residues. The ends were cut back, 6 bases at V and 4 bases at J, with 18 bases in the middle. Germline V gene sequence: CDR1 SGDLS, CDR2 YYNGEE. The chain's CDR3 is CASTVAGKRADTQYF. The DNA of the CDR3 is TGTGCCAGCACGGTGGCAGGGAAAAGGGCAGATACGCAGTATTTT.

This clone was detected only a few times. The chain uses TRBV12-3 or TRBV12-4 and TRBJ2-1; maybe TRBD1 (5 bases). The CDR3 totals 12 residues. V was shortened by 7 bases and J by 5 bases, with 9 bases between the two germline ends. CDR3 DNA: TGTGCCAGCAAGACAGTGGACAATGAGCAGTTCTTC. Amino acid sequence: CASKTVDNEQFF.